These 31 T cell receptor beta chains were sequenced from one sample in a study of blood T cells in healthy people across ages. Alongside a J-beta primer mix, a sample-barcoded 5' primer served in a second PCR lasting roughly 6 to 11 cycles. TCRdb independently ran MiXCR on the 5' RACE reads; one entry per CDR3 protein. The sample has approximately 780,000 distinct CDR3 sequences; approximately 24% are singletons. These data were also reused for a study on T cells of mothers and their children.

The source material was blood. These receptor sequences come from a boy aged 5-17 years in good health.

The V and J genes are TRBV15 and TRBJ2-4; D call uncertain. The length of the CDR3 is 13 residues. Trimming left V 1 base short and J 8 bases short, with 9 bases between. CDR1 and CDR2 (germline): LNHNV, YYDKDF (reference sequence). The CDR3 coding sequence is TGTGCCACCAGCAGAGGAGGAGTAGACATTCAGTACTTC. Its translation is CATSRGGVDIQYF.

The chain links TRBV3-1 to TRBJ1-2; TRBD1 agrees at 9 bases. The junction had 6 bases not matched to a gene; V was cut back by 4 bases and J by 12 bases. Per the germline V gene, CDR1 is LGHDT and CDR2 is YNNKEL (reference sequence). The CDR3 has 12 residues. The CDR3, as DNA: TGTGCCAGCAGCCGCACAGGGGGCTTGAACACCTTC. Protein sequence: CASSRTGGLNTF.

There are a few counts of this clonotype. The chain has TRBV6-5 and TRBJ2-5; no firm D call. V was trimmed by 1 base and J by 4 bases, leaving 7 bases between them. This CDR3 spans 13 amino acids. The germline CDR1 and CDR2 sequences are MNHEY and SVGAGI. CDR3 region: CASSYLARETQYF. The CDR3 region has the DNA TGTGCCAGCAGTTACTTAGCTAGAGAGACCCAGTACTTC.

V and J are TRBV28 and TRBJ1-4, with 7 nucleotides matching TRBD1. Trimming removed 8 bases from V and 10 bases from J; junction bases left unmatched: 16. CDR1 is MDHEN and CDR2 is SYDVKM in the germline V gene. The CDR3 covers 15 residues. The CDR3 loop reads CASSLVGTDLGKLFF. The CDR3 DNA sequence: TGTGCCAGCTCCCTCGTCGGGACAGATCTAGGAAAACTGTTTTTT.

The rearrangement uses TRBV7-6 and TRBJ1-2; perhaps TRBD1 as D (5 bases). Germline V gene data show CDR1 as SGHVS and CDR2 as FNYEAQ. With 3 bases removed from V and 4 bases from J, the gap between germline ends came to 18 bases. The CDR3 loop spans 16 amino acids. The CDR3 DNA sequence: TGTGCCAGCAGCTTGGGGGAAGGGGCGGTCGGCTATGGCTACACCTTC. Translation gives CASSLGEGAVGYGYTF.

This clonotype has a handful of counts. The chain has TRBV3-1 and TRBJ1-4, with D uncertain. Trimming took 2 bases from V and 8 from J, leaving 9 bases between them. Germline-derived CDR1 and CDR2 are LGHDT and YNNKEL (reference sequence). The CDR3 covers 13 residues. The CDR3 DNA is TGTGCCAGCAGCCAAAGGTCGGGGGAAAAACTGTTTTTT. Residues: CASSQRSGEKLFF.

The V gene is TRBV6-4, the J gene TRBJ2-3, with TRBD2 matching over 7 bases. The V segment lost 4 bases and the J segment 3 bases; nucleotides outside the gene matches: 1. Germline V gene sequence: CDR1 MRHNA, CDR2 SNTAGT. The CDR3 contains 13 residues. CDR3 nucleotide sequence: TGTGCCAGCAGTGCCGGGAGGACAGATACGCAGTATTTT. Protein product: CASSAGRTDTQYF.

The CDR3 DNA follows: TGCGGAGTGGGCGACTTAAACTATGGCTACACCTTC. Encoded protein: CGVGDLNYGYTF. This sequence joins TRBV20-1 and TRBJ1-2; D is ambiguous. This CDR3 contains 12 residues. Per germline, CDR1 DFQATT and CDR2 SNEGSKA (reference sequence).

CDR3 loop: CASRRQVGSGYTF. The CDR3 DNA is TGTGCCAGCAGACGGCAGGTCGGGAGCGGCTACACCTTC. The rearrangement joins TRBV7-2 to TRBJ1-2; D ambiguous. V shed 6 bases and J shed 8 bases, with 16 bases lying between them. CDR3 length: 13 amino acids. Germline lookup yields CDR1 SGHTA and CDR2 FQGNSA.

This clonotype was seen more than once but under ten times. The chain has TRBV7-6 and TRBJ2-5; TRBD1 is a possible D gene (6 bases). Germline lookup yields CDR1 SGHVS and CDR2 FNYEAQ. V lost 5 bases, J lost 1 base, and 17 bases lay in between. The CDR3 is 16 residues long. CDR3 coding DNA: TGTGCCAGCAGCCCCCTGGGGGCAGGGGCCCAAGAGACCCAGTACTTC. Amino acid sequence: CASSPLGAGAQETQYF.

Regarding this clonotype: The DNA is left out, because the CDR3 cannot be placed on it with certainty; the CDR3 is given as TCRdb lists it. The chain couples TRBV12-3 or TRBV12-4 to TRBJ1-1. The CDR3 is 12 residues long, counting both termini. The CDR3 loop is CASSSSVAEAFF.

This clonotype came up a few times. The CDR3 nucleotides read TGCGCCAGCAGCGTACTAGCGGGGGAGCAAGAGACCCAGTACTTC. It specifies CASSVLAGEQETQYF. The chain is built from TRBV5-1 and TRBJ2-5; 11 positions match TRBD2. CDR1 and CDR2 from the germline V gene are SGHRS and YFSETQ. V lost 4 bases, J lost 2 bases, and 4 bases stayed unmatched. The CDR3 runs 15 residues. The entire variable domain, with the rest obtained from reference TRBV5-1 and TRBJ2-5, is as follows: KAGVTQTPRYLIKTRGQQVTLSCSPISGHRSVSWYQQTPGQGLQFLFEYFSETQRNKGNFPGRFSGRQFSNSRSEMNVSTLELGDSALYLCASSVLAGEQETQYFGPGTRLLVL.

The chain combines TRBV20-1 with TRBJ1-4, with 12 bases matching TRBD1. There are 13 residues in the CDR3. The germline V gene encodes CDR1 DFQATT and CDR2 SNEGSKA (reference sequence). Trimming removed 6 bases from V and 7 bases from J; junction bases left unmatched: 3. In DNA, the CDR3 is TGCAGTGCAGGGACAGGGGGCGTTGAAAAACTGTTTTTT. This encodes CSAGTGGVEKLFF.

This rearrangement joins TRBV7-9 to TRBJ2-2; maybe TRBD2 (5 bases). The germline V gene encodes CDR1 SEHNR and CDR2 FQNEAQ (reference sequence). The CDR3 contains 16 residues. The V end lost 6 bases, the J end lost 0 bases, and 14 bases lay between the germline ends. CDR3 residues: CASSYSGLANTGELFF. CDR3 DNA sequence: TGTGCCAGCAGTTACTCAGGACTGGCGAACACCGGGGAGCTGTTTTTT.

This clonotype has more than one count but fewer than ten. This CDR3 reads CASSQRAMNTEAFF. The CDR3 coding sequence is TGTGCCAGCAGCCAACGGGCCATGAACACTGAAGCTTTCTTT. The V and J genes are TRBV3-1 and TRBJ1-1; D is unresolved. V lost 2 bases and J lost 0, with 7 bases in between. This CDR3 contains 14 residues. From germline, CDR1 is LGHDT and CDR2 YNNKEL (reference sequence).

The chain uses TRBV5-1 and TRBJ1-1; D call uncertain. V gave up 3 bases and J gave up 2 bases, with 14 bases separating them. The length of the CDR3 is 15 residues. Germline CDR1 and CDR2: SGHRS and YFSETQ. In DNA form, the CDR3 reads TGCGCCAGCAGCTCGCCCGCAGCGGGAAACACTGAAGCTTTCTTT. Translated, it gives CASSSPAAGNTEAFF.

With respect to this clonotype: Its ends do not fully match the called genes, so a read error is possible. V gene TRBV6-1 combines with J gene TRBJ2-5, with D perhaps TRBD2 (7 bases). The germline V gene encodes CDR1 MNHNS and CDR2 SASEGT. The CDR3 is 14 amino acids. Here the CDR3 DNA reads TGTGCCAGCAGAGAAACAGGGATGGGAGGGACCAAGTACTTC. It is translated as CASRETGMGGTKYF.

The chain carries TRBV14 and TRBJ1-1, with D tentatively TRBD1 (5 bases). From germline, CDR1 is SGHDN and CDR2 FVKESK. The CDR3 has 16 residues. V gave up 1 base and J gave up 6 bases, with 18 bases separating them. DNA of the CDR3: TGTGCCAGCAGCCAAGGGGTAAAGGGGTTTGCGCCTGAAGCTTTCTTT. Translating it yields CASSQGVKGFAPEAFF.

The chain is built from TRBV28 and TRBJ2-7, with TRBD2 matching over 10 bases. The germline CDR1 and CDR2 sequences are MDHEN and SYDVKM. This CDR3 spans 14 amino acids. With V trimmed by 5 bases and J by 1 base, 2 bases remained unmatched. The CDR3 coding sequence is TGTGCCAGCAGTGGGACTAGCGAGTCCTACGAGCAGTACTTC. It codes for CASSGTSESYEQYF.

The chain employs TRBV25-1 and TRBJ1-6, with D hard to call. The CDR3 runs to 13 residues. Germline V gives CDR1 MGHDK, CDR2 SYGVNS. Trimming took off 8 bases at V and 7 bases at J, with 12 bases between the two ends. Written as DNA, the CDR3 is TGTGCCAGCCTGGGCCCATTCAATTCACCCCTCCACTTT. Protein product: CASLGPFNSPLHF.

This clonotype has at least ten counts. V gene TRBV2 combines with J gene TRBJ1-5, with 8 nucleotides matching TRBD1. The CDR3 covers 15 residues. The germline gives CDR1 SNHLY, CDR2 FYNNEI. The V and J ends lost 8 bases and 2 bases, in that order; junction bases with no gene match: 8. CDR3 nucleotide sequence: TGTGCCAGCGAGAATGGACAGGGCGGCAATCAGCCCCAGCATTTT. It yields the protein CASENGQGGNQPQHF.

The chain has TRBV9 and TRBJ2-5; D ambiguous. Trimming cost V 3 bases and J 2 bases, with 14 bases left between them. Germline CDR1 is SGDLS and CDR2 is YYNGEE. This CDR3 has 15 residues. DNA for the CDR3: TGTGCCAGCAGCGCCTCGCACAGTAGTCAAGAGACCCAGTACTTC. It codes for CASSASHSSQETQYF.

This clonotype was recorded a few times. The chain uses TRBV5-1 and TRBJ2-1, with 9 bases that match TRBD1. Germline lookup yields CDR1 SGHRS and CDR2 YFSETQ. V trimming: 3 bases; J trimming: 1 base; junction bases outside the gene matches: 5. This CDR3 contains 16 residues. The CDR3 loop is CASSYRGTGSYNEQFF. CDR3 in DNA: TGCGCCAGCAGCTATCGAGGGACAGGGTCCTACAATGAGCAGTTCTTC.

The chain employs TRBV28 and TRBJ2-5, with TRBD2 identical over 8 bases. The germline CDR1 and CDR2 sequences are MDHEN and SYDVKM. The CDR3 contains 16 residues. With 3 bases clipped from V and 3 bases from J, the junction kept 9 bases outside the gene matches. DNA for the CDR3: TGTGCCAGCAGTTTCCGTTGGGGAGCGGGAGAAGAGACCCAGTACTTC. Amino acid sequence: CASSFRWGAGEETQYF. Using reference TRBV28 and TRBJ2-5 for the parts outside the CDR3, the full variable domain is DVKVTQSSRYLVKRTGEKVFLECVQDMDHENMFWYRQDPGLGLRLIYFSYDVKMKEKGDIPEGYSVSREKKERFSLILESASTNQTSMYLCASSFRWGAGEETQYFGPGTRLLVL.

The rearrangement links TRBV12-3 or TRBV12-4 to TRBJ1-1; 7 bases fit TRBD1. The CDR3 is 15 amino acids. V shed 1 base, J shed 9 bases, and the junction held 11 bases outside the gene matches. Written as DNA, the CDR3 is TGTGCCAGCAGTTTAGGGGAACCCAGGGGGGGAAAAGCTTTCTTT. This sequence encodes CASSLGEPRGGKAFF.

This rearrangement joins TRBV19 to TRBJ2-7; 7 bases fit TRBD2. The end of the DNA fits TRBJ2-5 better, so the J call may be wrong. The germline gives CDR1 LNHDA, CDR2 SQIVND (reference sequence). This CDR3 contains 13 residues. The chain's CDR3 is CASSIAGGETQYF. CDR3 in DNA: TGTGCCAGTAGTATAGCCGGGGGGGAGACCCAGTACTTC.

CDR3 residues: CASSPDRASRYGYTF. In nucleotides, the CDR3 is TGTGCCAGCAGTCCGGACAGGGCCTCTCGATATGGCTACACCTTC. This chain connects TRBV2 to TRBJ1-2; 8 bases map to TRBD1. Germline V gives CDR1 SNHLY, CDR2 FYNNEI. This CDR3 contains 15 residues. With V trimmed by 5 bases and J by 5 bases, 10 bases remained unmatched.

This sequence joins TRBV20-1 and TRBJ2-1; D ambiguous. This CDR3 region has 11 residues. Trimming pared 2 bases from V and 8 bases from J, leaving 7 bases between. In germline, CDR1 is DFQATT, CDR2 SNEGSKA (reference sequence). The CDR3 coding sequence is TGCAGTGCTAGACTACGCGATGAGCAGTTCTTC. Translation: CSARLRDEQFF.

The J gene is TRBJ1-4, the V gene TRBV14; TRBD1 aligns across 9 bases. V shed 0 bases and J 5 bases; nucleotides not matched to a gene: 4. The CDR3 covers 16 residues. Germline V lookup: CDR1 SGHDN, CDR2 FVKESK. In DNA form, the CDR3 reads TGTGCCAGCAGCCAAGAATATGACAGGGGGAATGAAAAACTGTTTTTT. Translated: CASSQEYDRGNEKLFF.

V gene TRBV5-1 combines with J gene TRBJ2-5, with 7 bases matching TRBD2. Germline V CDR1 and CDR2: SGHRS, YFSETQ. J was trimmed by 1 base and V by 5 bases; bases with no gene match: 5. There are 14 residues in the CDR3. The CDR3 nucleotides read TGCGCCAGCAGTCCCCTAGCGGCCCAAGAGACCCAGTACTTC. It is translated as CASSPLAAQETQYF.

CDR3: CASSSIPGLAGVEQYF. The DNA of the CDR3 is TGTGCCAGCAGTTCAATCCCGGGACTAGCGGGGGTCGAGCAGTACTTC. The rearrangement joins TRBV6-5 to TRBJ2-7; 14 positions agree with TRBD2. There are 16 residues in the CDR3. The V segment lost 4 bases and the J segment 6 bases; nucleotides outside the gene matches: 8. Germline V lookup: CDR1 MNHEY, CDR2 SVGAGI.